The 17 T cell receptor beta chains below all came from one sample that was sequenced in a study of cytomegalovirus exposure and HLA in healthy donors. 13 Jbeta primers and 60 Vbeta primers were used for the PCR. The assay was immunoSEQ multiplex PCR, and TCRdb's table has in-frame clones only and misses some. The sample shows about 260,000 clones, approximately 84% of them seen only once. The sequenced sample consisted of PBMCs. All receptors come from a woman in her thirties or forties in good health and CMV-seropositive.

The rearrangement uses TRBV13 and TRBJ2-2; D gene ambiguous. The CDR3 extends over 16 amino acids. CDR1 and CDR2 (germline): PRHDT, FYEKMQ (reference sequence). The V gene lost 10 bases and the J gene lost 3 bases, with 21 bases spanning the gap. The DNA for the CDR3 is TGTGCCACCCCGCCCGTCGTGGAAGGAGACACCGGGGAGCTGTTTTTT. The encoded protein is CATPPVVEGDTGELFF.

As concerns this clone: Germline and junction disagree at one end, which may indicate a read error. The rearrangement links TRBV7-9 to TRBJ1-1; D unresolved. The CDR3 runs 13 residues. Per germline, CDR1 SEHNR and CDR2 FQNEAQ (reference sequence). The CDR3 is CSSSLGGPTEAFF. The CDR3 DNA follows: TGTTCCAGCAGCTTAGGAGGGCCGACTGAAGCTTTCTTT.

The CDR3 sequence: CASRDQANTEAFF. In DNA form, the CDR3 reads TGTGCCAGCAGAGATCAGGCGAACACTGAAGCTTTCTTT. V gene TRBV2 combines with J gene TRBJ1-1; no clear D gene. The CDR3 loop spans 13 amino acids. Per the germline V gene, CDR1 is SNHLY and CDR2 is FYNNEI. The V end lost 6 bases, the J end lost 1 base, and 9 bases lay between the germline ends. Complete variable domain (other parts from reference TRBV2 and TRBJ1-1): EPEVTQTPSHQVTQMGQEVILRCVPISNHLYFYWYRQILGQKVEFLVSFYNNEISEKSEIFDDQFSVERPDGSNFTLKIRSTKLEDSAMYFCASRDQANTEAFFGQGTRLTVV.

The V and J genes are TRBV13 and TRBJ2-1, with 11 bases identical to TRBD2. Germline V gene lookup returns CDR1 PRHDT and CDR2 FYEKMQ (reference sequence). V lost 2 bases, J lost 9 bases, and 9 bases stayed unmatched. The CDR3 is 16 amino acids. This CDR3 reads CASSLRRGLAGFEQFF. The CDR3, as DNA: TGTGCCAGCAGCTTAAGGAGAGGACTAGCGGGTTTTGAGCAGTTCTTC.

Note on this clone: A junction end diverges from the germline sequence, so it may reflect a read error. The V and J genes are TRBV4-3 and TRBJ2-6; TRBD1 might be the D (6 bases). Germline lookup yields CDR1 LGHNA and CDR2 YSLEER. The CDR3 contains 16 residues. The CDR3 spells CASSHRPGDGANGLTF. In nucleotides, the CDR3 is TGCGCCAGCAGCCATAGACCAGGGGACGGGGCCAACGGCCTGACTTTC.

The rearrangement links TRBV27 to TRBJ2-5; TRBD2 might be the D (5 bases). V lost 7 bases and J 4 bases, leaving 7 bases between the germline ends. CDR1 is MNHEY and CDR2 is SMNVEV in the germline V gene (reference sequence). There are 11 residues in the CDR3. The CDR3 region is CASIRGETQYF. The CDR3 nucleotides are TGTGCCAGCATACGGGGAGAGACCCAGTACTTC.

The V call is TRBV16, the J call TRBJ2-7; TRBD2 is a possible D gene (5 bases). Germline V CDR1 and CDR2: KGHSY, FQNENV. Trimming left V 0 bases short and J 3 bases short, with 9 bases between. This CDR3 region has 14 residues. The CDR3 protein is CASSQSTGYYEQYF. CDR3 DNA sequence: TGTGCCAGCAGCCAATCGACGGGGTACTACGAGCAGTACTTC.

As to this clone: Mismatch with germline at one junction end may stem from a read error. V gene TRBV5-6 combines with J gene TRBJ2-4; 9 positions match TRBD2. This CDR3 contains 15 residues. Germline values: CDR1 SGHDT, CDR2 YYEEEE. The CDR3 sequence is CASSFLATSGNSQYF. The CDR3 DNA is TGTGCCAGCAGCTTCCTGGCGACTAGCGGAAACAGTCAGTACTTC.

To note about this clone: Additional DNA sequences in this sample encode the identical CDR3. The chain carries TRBV27 and TRBJ2-7, with 8 bases lining up with TRBD2. The germline gives CDR1 MNHEY, CDR2 SMNVEV (reference sequence). J was trimmed by 2 bases and V by 6 bases; bases with no gene match: 6. The CDR3 length is 14 residues. In nucleotides, the CDR3 is TGTGCCAGCAGCCTTAGCGGGGCTACCTACGAGCAGTACTTC. This gives the protein CASSLSGATYEQYF.

The chain carries TRBV28 and TRBJ2-1, with D tentatively TRBD2 (5 bases). CDR3 length: 14 amino acids. Germline V gives CDR1 MDHEN, CDR2 SYDVKM. The V end lost 4 bases, the J end lost 9 bases, and 16 bases lay between the germline ends. This CDR3 reads CASSSPDLRGEQFF. The CDR3 region has the DNA TGTGCCAGCAGTTCGCCGGACCTTCGGGGTGAGCAGTTCTTC.

This clone was picked up one time. The rearrangement links TRBV9 to TRBJ2-7, with 9 bases aligning to TRBD2. The germline CDR1 and CDR2 sequences are SGDLS and YYNGEE. CDR3 length equals 14 residues. V lost 4 bases to trimming and J lost 1 base; unmatched junction nucleotides: 3. The CDR3 nucleotides read TGTGCCAGCAGCAGCGGGAGGCAGTCCTACGAGCAGTACTTC. It is translated as CASSSGRQSYEQYF. The full variable domain, rest sourced from reference TRBV9 and TRBJ2-7, is DSGVTQTPKHLITATGQRVTLRCSPRSGDLSVYWYQQSLDQGLQFLIQYYNGEERAKGNILERFSAQQFPDLHSELNLSSLELGDSALYFCASSSGRQSYEQYFGPGTRLTVT.

V is TRBV7-2 and J is TRBJ2-7; D is unresolved. Germline V gene sequence: CDR1 SGHTA, CDR2 FQGNSA. The germline V and J ends were trimmed by 2 bases and 0 bases, with 11 bases remaining between them. CDR3 length equals 15 residues. In DNA, the CDR3 is TGTGCCAGCAGCTTAAGGAGCGAGAGCTCCTACGAGCAGTACTTC. Its translation: CASSLRSESSYEQYF. Full variable domain (rest looked up from reference TRBV7-2 and TRBJ2-7): GAGVSQSPSNKVTEKGKDVELRCDPISGHTALYWYRQSLGQGLEFLIYFQGNSAPDKSGLPSDRFSAERTGGSVSTLTIQRTQQEDSAVYLCASSLRSESSYEQYFGPGTRLTVT.

The rearrangement joins TRBV28 to TRBJ2-7, with 8 nucleotides matching TRBD2. Trimming at V came to 6 bases and at J to 3 bases, leaving 13 bases not matched to a gene. Germline values: CDR1 MDHEN, CDR2 SYDVKM. CDR3 size: 16 residues. CDR3 in DNA: TGTGCCAGCAGCAGATTTCTAGCGGGCGGGCACTACGAGCAGTACTTC. Amino acid sequence: CASSRFLAGGHYEQYF.

The chain has TRBV7-2 and TRBJ2-5, with a possible D match to TRBD2 (6 bases). The germline CDR1 and CDR2 sequences are SGHTA and FQGNSA. This CDR3 contains 13 residues. Trimming cost V 3 bases and J 5 bases, with 10 bases left between them. The CDR3 bases are TGTGCCAGCAGCTTTGGGGGGTACGAGACCCAGTACTTC. Translating it yields CASSFGGYETQYF.

The chain links TRBV10-3 to TRBJ2-7; perhaps TRBD2 as D (5 bases). The CDR3 totals 13 residues. Germline V gene sequence: CDR1 ENHRY, CDR2 SYGVKD. V lost 6 bases, J lost 2 bases, and 11 bases lay in between. CDR3 coding DNA: TGTGCCATCAGCGCCAGCGGACCCTACGAGCAGTACTTC. Its protein is CAISASGPYEQYF.

The CDR3 reads CASSQDNDRGPYNEQFF. CDR3 sequence (DNA): TGCGCCAGCAGCCAAGATAACGACAGGGGGCCCTACAATGAGCAGTTCTTC. V and J are TRBV4-3 and TRBJ2-1, with 10 nucleotides matching TRBD1. The CDR3 length is 17 residues. From germline, CDR1 is LGHNA and CDR2 YSLEER. V trimming: 0 bases; J trimming: 2 bases; junction bases outside the gene matches: 4.

This clone was counted once. V gene TRBV28 combines with J gene TRBJ1-5, with 8 bases identical to TRBD1. This CDR3 is 16 amino acids long. The V and J ends lost 4 bases and 4 bases, in that order; junction bases with no gene match: 9. Germline values: CDR1 MDHEN, CDR2 SYDVKM. The CDR3 bases are TGTGCCAGCAGTTCCACGTTCGGGACAGGTAATCAGCCCCAGCATTTT. It is translated as CASSSTFGTGNQPQHF.